The clone carrying this T cell receptor (beta chain) was observed a handful of times. Participants, about 18 to 90 years old, spanned around 26 US areas. Up to 2 weeks before entering the study, exposed participants had met a COVID-19 case. Sequenced by immunoSEQ multiplex PCR; TCRdb stores in-frame clones only, minus some. The sample gives about 280,000 clones, roughly 80% of which show up once; 5% is in the top ten. The data stem from a study of blood T cell repertoires in COVID-19. Background on the study: Sites across the United States, Italy and Spain contributed samples from acute and convalescent COVID-19.

Sample: PBMCs or T cells enriched from blood (not recorded which). The clonotype was recovered from a man aged 40-55 years who had been exposed to COVID-19.

As DNA, the CDR3 is TGTGCCATTGGGAGGGTAGCGGGAGTATACGAGACCCAGTACTTC. Its translation: CAIGRVAGVYETQYF. The genes are TRBV10-3 and TRBJ2-5, with TRBD2 identical over 9 bases. The CDR3 is 15 amino acids. With V trimmed by 9 bases and J by 5 bases, 13 bases remained unmatched. Germline CDR1 reads ENHRY; CDR2 reads SYGVKD.